These T cell receptor beta chains were read from a single sample in a study of T-cell memory formation after mild COVID-19. TCRdb independently ran MiXCR on the 5' RACE reads; one entry per CDR3 protein. The table has 200,000 to 250,000 distinct CDR3 sequences, about 15% seen once; the top ten hold approximately 3.5%. Sequenced sample: PBMCs or a T cell subset sorted from them (not recorded which). These receptors were taken from a young man who had mild COVID-19 (a few samples of this study predate the infection). Cell type and time point are not known. Both conserved end residues are part of each CDR3. The D gene is left open where the match is weak. Not all rows give a size; the values are once, few, many and, for expanded clones, a class.

v_gene,d_gene,j_gene,abundance,CDR3nt,CDR3aa
TRBV7-9,NA,TRBJ1-2,many,TGTGCCAGCAACCTGAACTATGACAGAACTGGCTACACCTTC,CASNLNYDRTGYTF
TRBV7-2,NA,TRBJ2-2,few,TGTGCCAGCAGCTCCACAGGGAGGACCGGGGAGCTGTTTTTT,CASSSTGRTGELFF
TRBV12-3/TRBV12-4,NA,TRBJ2-7,NA,TGTGCCAGCAGCATGGGGGGTCAGGGAACCTACGAGCAGTACTTC,CASSMGGQGTYEQYF
TRBV7-2,NA,TRBJ1-1,NA,TGTGCCAGCAGTCACCCGAACACTGAAGCTTTCTTT,CASSHPNTEAFF
TRBV30,NA,TRBJ1-4,NA,TGTGCCTGGAGCCGTCGGGCTGATGAAAAACTGTTTTTT,CAWSRRADEKLFF
TRBV19,NA,TRBJ2-2,NA,TGTGCCAGTAGTACCCGCCCTGGGGTGGAGCTGTTTTTT,CASSTRPGVELFF
TRBV7-2,TRBD2,TRBJ2-7,many,TGTGCCAGCAGCTTCGGGCGGGGGTACCACGAGCAGTACTTC,CASSFGRGYHEQYF
TRBV9,NA,TRBJ2-7,NA,TGTGCCAGCAGCGTAGTACATACCTACGAGCAGTACTTC,CASSVVHTYEQYF
TRBV24-1,NA,TRBJ1-5,NA,TGTGCCACCAGCTCACAAGGTCAGCCCCAGCATTTT,CATSSQGQPQHF
TRBV11-2,TRBD2,TRBJ2-1,NA,TGTGCCAGCAGCGCCGGGACTAGCGGGGGGGGCCAGGAGCAGTTCTTC,CASSAGTSGGGQEQFF
TRBV3-1,NA,TRBJ2-7,few,TGTGCCAGCAGCCAGACATTCAGGGGCTACGAGCAGTACTTC,CASSQTFRGYEQYF
TRBV18,NA,TRBJ1-1,NA,TGTGCCAGCTCACCACTTGAGACCTTGAACACTGAAGCTTTCTTT,CASSPLETLNTEAFF
TRBV3-1,NA,TRBJ2-3,few,TGTGCCAGCAGTCCAATGGTCGCAGATACGCAGTATTTT,CASSPMVADTQYF
TRBV7-2,TRBD1,TRBJ2-3,NA,TGTGCCAGCAGCCAGGGGGCGGTGGGCACAGATACGCAGTATTTT,CASSQGAVGTDTQYF
TRBV5-1,NA,TRBJ2-4,many,TGCGCCAGCAGCCCCACGGACCGGTCCCCTCAGTACTTC,CASSPTDRSPQYF
TRBV6-6,TRBD2,TRBJ2-1,few,TGTGCCAGCAGTTACCTTAGCGGGGGGGAATACAATGAGCAGTTCTTC,CASSYLSGGEYNEQFF
TRBV7-9,NA,TRBJ1-4,few,TGTGCCAGCAGCTCCGGCAGGGGAGGGGAAAAACTGTTTTTT,CASSSGRGGEKLFF
TRBV7-6,TRBD2,TRBJ2-1,NA,TGTGCCAGCAGCTTCCCAGCGGGGGGAAGCAATGAGCAGTTCTTC,CASSFPAGGSNEQFF
TRBV20-1,NA,TRBJ2-3,few,TGCAGTGCAAACGGGGGCGGGCCAGATACGCAGTATTTT,CSANGGGPDTQYF
TRBV12-3/TRBV12-4,TRBD1,TRBJ2-1,NA,TGTGCCAGCAGTCCGACAGGGGGTCCGAATGAGCAGTTCTTC,CASSPTGGPNEQFF
TRBV25-1,NA,TRBJ1-5,NA,TGTGCCAGCAACTTGGGGAATCAGCCCCAGCATTTT,CASNLGNQPQHF
TRBV29-1,NA,TRBJ1-5,NA,TGCAGCGCCGGAGGCGGTTTCAATCAGCCCCAGCATTTT,CSAGGGFNQPQHF
TRBV6-2/TRBV6-3,NA,TRBJ1-6,NA,TGTGCCAGCAGTTACACCCCCCGGGATTCACCCCTCCACTTT,CASSYTPRDSPLHF
TRBV5-1,TRBD1,TRBJ2-3,NA,TGCGCCAGCAGCATCAGGGGGCGTTGGGGCACAGATACGCAGTATTTT,CASSIRGRWGTDTQYF
TRBV20-1,TRBD1,TRBJ2-7,NA,TGCAGTGCTGGCCGGGACAGGTCCTACGAGCAGTACTTC,CSAGRDRSYEQYF
TRBV4-3,NA,TRBJ2-5,NA,TGCGCCAGCAGCCAAGGTACTGGGGAGACCCAGTACTTC,CASSQGTGETQYF
TRBV6-1,NA,TRBJ2-2,NA,TGTGCCAGCAGTGAGGGGCCCGGGGAGCTGTTTTTT,CASSEGPGELFF
TRBV6-2/TRBV6-3,TRBD1,TRBJ2-5,few,TGTGCCAGCAGTTACGGAGGTCAAGGGACAGGGGCCCAGTACTTC,CASSYGGQGTGAQYF
TRBV6-2/TRBV6-3,NA,TRBJ2-7,NA,TGTGCCAGCAGTTACTGGAGCGGAGGGGACGAGCAGTACTTC,CASSYWSGGDEQYF
TRBV9,NA,TRBJ1-2,NA,TGTGCCAGCAGCCCCCGGGACCCTCAACGGGGTGGCTACACCTTC,CASSPRDPQRGGYTF
TRBV5-6,NA,TRBJ1-3,NA,TGTGCCAGCAGCTTATTCGGCGGAAACACCATATATTTT,CASSLFGGNTIYF
TRBV5-1,NA,TRBJ2-2,few,TGCGCCAGCAGCCGCTGGACAGTGAACACCGGGGAGCTGTTTTTT,CASSRWTVNTGELFF
TRBV4-2,TRBD2,TRBJ2-3,few,TGTGCCAGCAGCCCTACATGGACTAGCGGGGGGGATACGCAGTATTTT,CASSPTWTSGGDTQYF
TRBV7-2,NA,TRBJ2-3,few,TGTGCCAGCAACCAAAACGGGGTACACACAGATACGCAGTATTTT,CASNQNGVHTDTQYF
TRBV30,NA,TRBJ1-3,NA,TGTGCCTGTGGTGGGGGGAGCTCTGGAAACACCATATATTTT,CACGGGSSGNTIYF
TRBV20-1,TRBD2,TRBJ2-1,NA,TGCAGTGCTATACATAGCGGGTGGGCCAATGAGCAGTTCTTC,CSAIHSGWANEQFF
TRBV15,NA,TRBJ2-1,few,TGTGCCACCAGCAGAGATAGGGCAGGGGATGAGCAGTTCTTC,CATSRDRAGDEQFF
TRBV5-1,NA,TRBJ2-7,few,TGCGCCAGCAGAGCCTGGGCTGAGGGCGAGCAGTACTTC,CASRAWAEGEQYF
TRBV29-1,NA,TRBJ2-5,NA,TGCAGCGTTGACTCGGGGAGAGAGACCCAGTACTTC,CSVDSGRETQYF
TRBV5-4,NA,TRBJ2-1,NA,TGTGCCAGCAGCCCGGGGGGGACAGGAGGCTACAATGAGCAGTTCTTC,CASSPGGTGGYNEQFF
TRBV5-1,NA,TRBJ1-1,few,TGCGCCAGCAGCTTGGAGACAGCGAACACTGAAGCTTTCTTT,CASSLETANTEAFF
TRBV20-1,NA,TRBJ2-7,many,TGCAGTGCTAGAGATCGGGGGCCGAATGAGCAGTACTTC,CSARDRGPNEQYF
TRBV19,TRBD1,TRBJ1-1,few,TGTGCCAGTAGTAAGACAGGGGGCGCGTCGGGCACTGAAGCTTTCTTT,CASSKTGGASGTEAFF
TRBV30,NA,TRBJ2-3,NA,TGTGCCTGGAGTGAACTGGGAACAGATACGCAGTATTTT,CAWSELGTDTQYF
TRBV27,TRBD1,TRBJ1-2,once,TGTGCCAGCAGACGGACAGGGGCTAACTATGGCTACACCTTC,CASRRTGANYGYTF
TRBV6-2/TRBV6-3,NA,TRBJ2-1,NA,TGTGCCACCCACGTCGCTGGACTCTCCTACAATGAGCAGTTCTTC,CATHVAGLSYNEQFF
TRBV7-2,NA,TRBJ2-4,many,TGTGCCAGCAGCTTAGTAGTCCAGCGGGAAAACATTCAGTACTTC,CASSLVVQRENIQYF
TRBV18,TRBD1,TRBJ1-1,few,TGTGCCAGCACGGGACAGGTCATGAACACTGAAGCTTTCTTT,CASTGQVMNTEAFF
TRBV7-2,NA,TRBJ1-1,few,TGTGCCAGCACCAAGCAGCAAGACACTGAAGCTTTCTTT,CASTKQQDTEAFF
TRBV4-3,TRBD2,TRBJ2-1,few,TGCGCCAGCAGCCAAGAAGCGGGGGTATACAATGAGCAGTTCTTC,CASSQEAGVYNEQFF
TRBV6-5,NA,TRBJ2-5,few,TGTGCCAGCAGCGAAGGCAGCCAAGAGACCCAGTACTTC,CASSEGSQETQYF
TRBV5-1,NA,TRBJ2-7,many,TGCGCCAGCAGCTTGGAGGCAGGGGTCTACGAGCAGTACTTC,CASSLEAGVYEQYF
TRBV7-9,NA,TRBJ1-6,once,TGTGCCAGCAGCTTTGGAAGGGCCTATAATTCACCCCTCCACTTT,CASSFGRAYNSPLHF
TRBV24-1,TRBD1,TRBJ2-3,many,TGTGCCACCAGTGATTGGGGACAGGGATACACAGATACGCAGTATTTT,CATSDWGQGYTDTQYF
TRBV18,NA,TRBJ1-1,NA,TGTGCCAGCTCACCGATAGACGGGAACACTGAAGCTTTCTTT,CASSPIDGNTEAFF
TRBV5-1,NA,TRBJ2-1,NA,TGCGCCAGCAGCTTGGCCGGGGGAGAACACAATGAGCAGTTCTTC,CASSLAGGEHNEQFF